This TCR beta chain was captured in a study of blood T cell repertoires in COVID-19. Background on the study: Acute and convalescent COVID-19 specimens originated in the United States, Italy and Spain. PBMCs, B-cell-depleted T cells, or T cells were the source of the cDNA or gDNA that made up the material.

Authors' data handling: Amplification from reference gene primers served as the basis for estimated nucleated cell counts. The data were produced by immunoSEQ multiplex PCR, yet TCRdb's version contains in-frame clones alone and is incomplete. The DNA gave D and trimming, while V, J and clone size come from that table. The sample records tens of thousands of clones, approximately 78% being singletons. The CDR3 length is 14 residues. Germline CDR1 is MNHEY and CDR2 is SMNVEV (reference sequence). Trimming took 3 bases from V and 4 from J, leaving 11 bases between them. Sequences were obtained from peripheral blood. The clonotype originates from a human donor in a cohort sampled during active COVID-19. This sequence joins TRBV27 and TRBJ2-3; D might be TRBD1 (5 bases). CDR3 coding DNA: TGTGCCAGCAGTTTCATGGGGCGCCCAGATACGCAGTATTTT. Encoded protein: CASSFMGRPDTQYF.